A single sample is the source of the 18 T cell receptor beta chains below, sequenced in a study of OX40 agonist ivuxolimab in advanced cancers. Data came from immunoSEQ multiplex PCR; TCRdb stores just in-frame clones and leaves some out. The table lists approximately 50,000 clones, roughly 90% of them singletons, with roughly 1.1% in the top ten. The sequences come from CD4+ or CD8+ T cells sorted from blood, collected in a trial of the OX40 agonist ivuxolimab. These receptors were obtained from an adult with an advanced solid tumor such as melanoma, head and neck, liver or kidney cancer.

The rearrangement uses TRBV25-1 and TRBJ2-7, with a tentative D call TRBD2 (7 bases). From germline, CDR1 is MGHDK and CDR2 SYGVNS. CDR3 length: 13 residues. The V end was cut by 7 bases, the J end by 5 bases, with 15 bases between. CDR3 residues: CASNLGGRDEQYF. In nucleotides, the CDR3 is TGTGCCAGCAATTTGGGGGGGCGCGACGAGCAGTACTTC.

This clone was seen only a few times. The chain is built from TRBV2 and TRBJ2-3, with 8 positions matching TRBD1. Germline CDR1 reads SNHLY; CDR2 reads FYNNEI. The CDR3 is 15 amino acids. V lost 10 bases to trimming and J lost 4 bases; unmatched junction nucleotides: 13. The CDR3 here is CANDQGARPPDTQYF. As DNA, the CDR3 is TGTGCCAACGATCAGGGGGCGAGGCCCCCAGATACGCAGTATTTT.

This clone showed up just a few times. The chain joins TRBV29-1 to TRBJ2-7, with 10 bases that match TRBD1. This CDR3 is built from 13 residues. Germline trimming cut 4 bases from V and 7 bases from J; bases unmatched to any gene: 7. CDR1 and CDR2 from the germline V gene are SQVTM and ANQGSEA. As DNA, the CDR3 is TGCAGCGTTGTACGACAGGGGGCGGGTGAGCAGTACTTC. It is translated as CSVVRQGAGEQYF.

The rearrangement joins TRBV5-4 to TRBJ2-5; 12 bases match TRBD2. The CDR3 is 15 amino acids. Germline V gene sequence: CDR1 SGHNT, CDR2 YYREEE (reference sequence). V lost 4 bases and J lost 2; bases outside the gene matches: 3. The CDR3 here is CASSRTSGRQETQYF. The CDR3 DNA follows: TGTGCCAGCAGCCGAACTAGCGGGAGGCAAGAGACCCAGTACTTC.

This chain uses TRBV5-6 with TRBJ1-3; D call uncertain. The germline CDR1 and CDR2 sequences are SGHDT and YYEEEE. The V end lost 0 bases, the J end lost 5 bases, and 9 bases lay between the germline ends. This CDR3 is built from 14 residues. The CDR3 DNA follows: TGTGCCAGCAGCTTGGGTAGAAATCGAAACACCATATATTTT. Translated: CASSLGRNRNTIYF.

CDR3 nucleotides: TGTGCCAGTAGGAAACGACAGGGTTCGGAGCGCGAAGCTTTCTTT. It encodes CASRKRQGSEREAFF. This chain joins TRBV19 and TRBJ1-1, with 7 bases identical to TRBD1. The CDR3 sequence is 15 residues long. Germline V gene sequence: CDR1 LNHDA, CDR2 SQIVND (reference sequence). The J segment lost 8 bases and the V segment lost 6 bases, leaving 15 bases of the junction unmatched.

This chain links TRBV6-5 with TRBJ2-1; TRBD2 agrees at 10 bases. With V trimmed by 5 bases and J by 4 bases, 5 bases remained unmatched. Per the germline V gene, CDR1 is MNHEY and CDR2 is SVGAGI. The CDR3 is 15 residues long. CDR3 bases: TGTGCCAGCAGTAAGACTAGCGGGCGTTACAATGAGCAGTTCTTC. Its translation: CASSKTSGRYNEQFF.

This sequence joins TRBV4-3 and TRBJ1-5; a possible D gene is TRBD1 (6 bases). This CDR3 region has 17 residues. Germline V gene lookup returns CDR1 LGHNA and CDR2 YSLEER. The V end lost 0 bases, the J end lost 3 bases, and 15 bases lay between the germline ends. The chain's CDR3 is CASSQDPQGPYNQPQHF. The CDR3 DNA sequence: TGCGCCAGCAGCCAAGATCCCCAGGGGCCATACAATCAGCCCCAGCATTTT.

The rearrangement uses TRBV2 and TRBJ2-7; no definite D call. The CDR3 is 14 amino acids. CDR1 and CDR2 (germline): SNHLY, FYNNEI. V lost 5 bases to trimming and J lost 0 bases, with 11 bases between them. The DNA of the CDR3 is TGTGCCAGCAGTCCAGCGAGCAGCTCCTACGAGCAGTACTTC. The encoded protein is CASSPASSSYEQYF.

This clone has only one observation. The rearrangement joins TRBV18 to TRBJ1-5, with D perhaps matching TRBD1 (5 bases). The CDR3 spans 14 residues. Germline CDR1 reads KGHSH; CDR2 reads LQKENI. V lost 4 bases and J 4 bases, leaving 11 bases between the germline ends. This CDR3 reads CASSLLGENQPQHF. As DNA, the CDR3 is TGTGCCAGCTCACTACTAGGGGAGAATCAGCCCCAGCATTTT.

The genes are TRBV6-6 and TRBJ1-1, with D possibly TRBD1 on 6 matching bases. V lost 4 bases and J lost 3, with 12 bases in between. The CDR3 runs 14 residues. CDR1 MNHNY and CDR2 SVGAGI come from the germline V gene (reference sequence). CDR3 sequence reads: CASSLQGGDTEAFF. The CDR3 coding sequence is TGTGCCAGCAGTTTACAGGGCGGGGACACTGAAGCTTTCTTT.

The chain has TRBV19 and TRBJ2-7, with TRBD1 identical over 7 bases. Unmatched junction bases numbered 7, after V lost 10 bases and J lost 4 bases. CDR1 is LNHDA and CDR2 is SQIVND in the germline V gene (reference sequence). The CDR3 has 12 residues. The CDR3 here is CATRTGGYEQYF. The CDR3 bases are TGTGCCACCAGGACAGGTGGGTACGAGCAGTACTTC.

The V gene is TRBV28, the J gene TRBJ1-2; tentative D call: TRBD1 (5 bases). This CDR3 has 14 residues. Germline CDR1 is MDHEN and CDR2 is SYDVKM. With 4 bases removed from V and 4 bases from J, the gap between germline ends came to 13 bases. DNA of the CDR3: TGTGCCAGCAGTTCGCCAGGGCTGAGCTATGGCTACACCTTC. This encodes CASSSPGLSYGYTF.

The rearrangement links TRBV6-5 to TRBJ2-1; D gene unclear. The germline CDR1 and CDR2 sequences are MNHEY and SVGAGI. The CDR3 totals 12 residues. Trimming stripped 6 bases from V and 3 bases from J, with 6 bases between. The CDR3 loop is CASSSLYNEQFF. The CDR3, as DNA: TGTGCCAGCAGCTCCCTCTACAATGAGCAGTTCTTC.

The genes are TRBV5-1 and TRBJ1-4; no definite D call. The CDR3 has 14 residues. V shed 1 base and J shed 3 bases, with 7 bases lying between them. The V gene's germline CDR1 is SGHRS and CDR2 YFSETQ. CDR3 bases: TGCGCCAGCAGCTTGCTTGCATCTAATGAAAAACTGTTTTTT. Translation gives CASSLLASNEKLFF.

V and J are TRBV5-4 and TRBJ1-1; D remains unclear. Germline CDR1 is SGHNT and CDR2 is YYREEE (reference sequence). Trimming removed 1 base at V and 2 bases at J, with 3 bases between. The CDR3 contains 12 residues. This chain's CDR3 is CASSLPNTEAFF. In DNA, the CDR3 is TGTGCCAGCAGCTTGCCTAACACTGAAGCTTTCTTT.

This clone was seen a single time. The chain uses TRBV29-1 and TRBJ1-1; D is possibly TRBD1 (5 bases). Germline V gene data show CDR1 as SQVTM and CDR2 as ANQGSEA. V was cut by 8 bases and J by 0 bases, with 13 bases left in between. This CDR3 has 13 amino acids. CDR3 region: CSTRGTLNTEAFF. The CDR3, as DNA: TGCAGCACGCGAGGGACCTTGAACACTGAAGCTTTCTTT.

The chain joins TRBV20-1 to TRBJ2-7; 7 nucleotides line up with TRBD2. The CDR3 spans 11 residues. CDR1 DFQATT and CDR2 SNEGSKA come from the germline V gene (reference sequence). The J segment lost 6 bases and the V segment lost 6 bases, leaving 5 bases of the junction unmatched. The CDR3 DNA is TGCAGTGCCAGACTAGCTTCCGAGCAGTACTTC. Its translation is CSARLASEQYF.